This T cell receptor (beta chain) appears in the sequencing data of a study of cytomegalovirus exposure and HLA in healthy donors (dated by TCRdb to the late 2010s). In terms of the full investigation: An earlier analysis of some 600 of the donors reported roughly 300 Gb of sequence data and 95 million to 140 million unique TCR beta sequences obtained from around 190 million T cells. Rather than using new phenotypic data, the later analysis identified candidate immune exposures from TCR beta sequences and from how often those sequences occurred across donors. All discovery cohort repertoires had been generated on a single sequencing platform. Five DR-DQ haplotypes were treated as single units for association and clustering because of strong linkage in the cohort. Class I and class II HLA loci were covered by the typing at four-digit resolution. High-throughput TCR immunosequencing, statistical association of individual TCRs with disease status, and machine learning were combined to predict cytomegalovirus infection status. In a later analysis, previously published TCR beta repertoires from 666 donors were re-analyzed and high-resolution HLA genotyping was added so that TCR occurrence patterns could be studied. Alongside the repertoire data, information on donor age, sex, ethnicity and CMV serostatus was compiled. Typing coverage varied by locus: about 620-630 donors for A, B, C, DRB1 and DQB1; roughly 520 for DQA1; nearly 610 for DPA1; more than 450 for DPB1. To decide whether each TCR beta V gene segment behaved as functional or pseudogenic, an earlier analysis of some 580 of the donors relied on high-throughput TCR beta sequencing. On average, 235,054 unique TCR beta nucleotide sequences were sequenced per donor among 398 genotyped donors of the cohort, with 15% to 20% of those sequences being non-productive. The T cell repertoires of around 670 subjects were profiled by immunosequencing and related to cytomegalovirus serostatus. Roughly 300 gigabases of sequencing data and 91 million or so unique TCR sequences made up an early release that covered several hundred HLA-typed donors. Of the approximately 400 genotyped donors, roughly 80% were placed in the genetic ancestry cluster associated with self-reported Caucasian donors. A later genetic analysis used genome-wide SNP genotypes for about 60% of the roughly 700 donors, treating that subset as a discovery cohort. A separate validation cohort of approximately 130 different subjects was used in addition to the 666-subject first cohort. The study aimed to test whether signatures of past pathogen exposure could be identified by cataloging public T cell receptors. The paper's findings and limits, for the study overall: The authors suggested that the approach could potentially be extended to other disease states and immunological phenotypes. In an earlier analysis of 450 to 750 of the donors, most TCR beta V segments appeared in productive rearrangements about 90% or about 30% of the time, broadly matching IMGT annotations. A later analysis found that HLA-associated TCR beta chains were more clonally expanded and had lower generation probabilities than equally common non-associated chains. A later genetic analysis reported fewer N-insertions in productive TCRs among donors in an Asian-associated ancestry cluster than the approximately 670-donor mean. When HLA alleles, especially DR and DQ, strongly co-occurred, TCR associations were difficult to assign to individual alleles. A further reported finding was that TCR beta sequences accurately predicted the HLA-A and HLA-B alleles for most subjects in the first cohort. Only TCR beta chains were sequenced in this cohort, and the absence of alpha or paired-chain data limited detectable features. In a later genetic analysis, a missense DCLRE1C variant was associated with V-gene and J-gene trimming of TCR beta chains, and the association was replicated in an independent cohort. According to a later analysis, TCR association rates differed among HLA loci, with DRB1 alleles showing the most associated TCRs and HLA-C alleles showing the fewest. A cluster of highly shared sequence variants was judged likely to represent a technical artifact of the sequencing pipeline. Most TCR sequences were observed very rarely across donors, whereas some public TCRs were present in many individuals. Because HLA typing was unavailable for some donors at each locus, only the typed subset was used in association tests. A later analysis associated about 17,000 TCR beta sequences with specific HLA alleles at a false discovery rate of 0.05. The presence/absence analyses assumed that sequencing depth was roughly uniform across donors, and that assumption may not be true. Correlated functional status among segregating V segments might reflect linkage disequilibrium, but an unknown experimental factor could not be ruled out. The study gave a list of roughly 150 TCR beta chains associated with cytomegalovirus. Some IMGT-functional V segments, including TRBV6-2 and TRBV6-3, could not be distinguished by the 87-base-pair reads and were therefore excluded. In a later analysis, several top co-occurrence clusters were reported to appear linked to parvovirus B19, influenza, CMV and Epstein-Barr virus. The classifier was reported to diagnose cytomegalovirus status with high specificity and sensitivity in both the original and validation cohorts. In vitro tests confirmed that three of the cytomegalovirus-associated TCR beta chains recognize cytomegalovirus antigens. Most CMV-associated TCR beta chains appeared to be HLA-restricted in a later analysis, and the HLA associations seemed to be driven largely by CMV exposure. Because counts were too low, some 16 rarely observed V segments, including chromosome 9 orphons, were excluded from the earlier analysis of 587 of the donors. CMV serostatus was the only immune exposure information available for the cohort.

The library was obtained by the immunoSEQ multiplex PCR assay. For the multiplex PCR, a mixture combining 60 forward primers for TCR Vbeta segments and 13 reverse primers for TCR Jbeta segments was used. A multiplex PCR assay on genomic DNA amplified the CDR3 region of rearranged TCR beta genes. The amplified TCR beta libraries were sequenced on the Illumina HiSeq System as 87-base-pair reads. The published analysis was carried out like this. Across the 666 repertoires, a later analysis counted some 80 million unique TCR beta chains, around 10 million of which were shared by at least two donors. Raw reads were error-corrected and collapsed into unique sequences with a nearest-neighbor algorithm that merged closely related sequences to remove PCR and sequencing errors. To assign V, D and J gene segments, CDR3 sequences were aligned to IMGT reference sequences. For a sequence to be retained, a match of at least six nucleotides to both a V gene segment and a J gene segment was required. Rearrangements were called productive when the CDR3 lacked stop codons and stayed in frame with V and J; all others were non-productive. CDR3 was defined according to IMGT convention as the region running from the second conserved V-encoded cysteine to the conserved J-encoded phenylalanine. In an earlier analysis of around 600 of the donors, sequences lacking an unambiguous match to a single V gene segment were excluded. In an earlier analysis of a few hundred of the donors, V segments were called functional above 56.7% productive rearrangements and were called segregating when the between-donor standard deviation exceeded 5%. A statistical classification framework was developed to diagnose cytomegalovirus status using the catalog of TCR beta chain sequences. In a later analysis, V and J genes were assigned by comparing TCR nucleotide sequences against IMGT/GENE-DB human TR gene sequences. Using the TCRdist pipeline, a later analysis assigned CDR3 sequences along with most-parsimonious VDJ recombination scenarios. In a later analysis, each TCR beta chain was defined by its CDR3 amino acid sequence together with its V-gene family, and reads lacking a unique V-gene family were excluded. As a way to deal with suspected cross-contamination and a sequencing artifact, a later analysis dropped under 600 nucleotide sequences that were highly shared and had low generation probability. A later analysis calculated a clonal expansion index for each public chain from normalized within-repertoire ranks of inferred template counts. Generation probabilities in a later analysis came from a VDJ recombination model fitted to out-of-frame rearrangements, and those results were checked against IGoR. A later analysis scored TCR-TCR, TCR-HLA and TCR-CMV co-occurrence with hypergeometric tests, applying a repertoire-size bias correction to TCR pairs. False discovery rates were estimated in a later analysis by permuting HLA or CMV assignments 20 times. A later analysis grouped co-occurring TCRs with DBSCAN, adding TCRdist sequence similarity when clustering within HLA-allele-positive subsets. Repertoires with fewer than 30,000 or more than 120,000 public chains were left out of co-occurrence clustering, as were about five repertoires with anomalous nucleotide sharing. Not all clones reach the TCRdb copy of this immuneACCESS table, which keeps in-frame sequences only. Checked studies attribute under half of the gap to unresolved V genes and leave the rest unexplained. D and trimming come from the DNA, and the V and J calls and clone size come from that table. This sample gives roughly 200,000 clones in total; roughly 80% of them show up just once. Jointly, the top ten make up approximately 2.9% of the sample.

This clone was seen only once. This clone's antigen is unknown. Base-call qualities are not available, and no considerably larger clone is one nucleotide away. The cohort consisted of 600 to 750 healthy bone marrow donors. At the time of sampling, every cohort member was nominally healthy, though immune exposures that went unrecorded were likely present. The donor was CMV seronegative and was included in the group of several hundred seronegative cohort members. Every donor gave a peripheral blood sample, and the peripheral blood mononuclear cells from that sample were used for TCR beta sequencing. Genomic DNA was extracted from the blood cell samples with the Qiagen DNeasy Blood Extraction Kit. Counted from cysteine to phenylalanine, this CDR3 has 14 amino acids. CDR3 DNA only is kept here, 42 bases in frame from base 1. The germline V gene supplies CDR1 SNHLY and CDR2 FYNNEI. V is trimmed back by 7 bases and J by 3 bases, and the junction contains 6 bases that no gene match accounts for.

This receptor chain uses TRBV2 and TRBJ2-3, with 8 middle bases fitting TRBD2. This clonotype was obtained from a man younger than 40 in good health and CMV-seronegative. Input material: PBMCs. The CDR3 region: CASKGTSGTDTQYF. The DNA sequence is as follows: TGTGCCAGCAAGGGAACTAGCGGAACAGATACGCAGTATTTT.